This TCR beta chain was recorded in a study of patients and donors after allogeneic stem cell transplantation. Germline V gives CDR1 KGHDR, CDR2 SFDVKD. The J segment lost 8 bases and the V segment lost 1 base, leaving 9 bases of the junction unmatched. The CDR3 length is 18 residues. TCRdb reanalysed the RT-PCR reads using MiXCR and keeps one entry per CDR3 protein. The table lists 900,000 to 1,000,000 distinct CDR3 sequences, approximately 18% of them singletons, with roughly 6% in the top ten. The chain combines TRBV24-1 with TRBJ2-1; TRBD2 matches at 14 bases. The sample taken for sequencing was blood, either unsorted or a sorted T cell fraction (not recorded which). The TCR originated in a human donor who was either an allogeneic HSCT recipient or a stem cell or donor lymphocyte infusion donor (not recorded which). It is not recorded whose cells these are; they may come from a transplant donor. The CDR3 here is CATSDFSTSGRAKDEQFF. The CDR3, as DNA: TGTGCCACCAGTGATTTTTCGACTAGCGGGAGGGCCAAGGATGAGCAGTTCTTC.